These T cell receptor beta chains were read from a single sample in a study of blood T cell repertoires in COVID-19. Measured with immunoSEQ multiplex PCR; TCRdb has only the in-frame clones, and not every one. This sample has roughly 220,000 clones, with around 86% found just once. Source material: peripheral blood. These TCRs come from a man aged 25-45 years who had recovered from COVID-19. Each CDR3 is given with its conserved first and last residue. The D gene is left open where the match is weak. Clone size is not always given. Where it is, it says once, few, many or a class for expanded clones.

CDR3 protein: CASSPEGGTYNSPLHF; CDR3 DNA: TGTGCCAGCAGCCCGGAAGGGGGAACCTATAATTCACCCCTCCACTTT; D gene: .; J gene: TRBJ1-6; clone size: few; V gene: TRBV5-6
CDR3 protein: CASSLPGGTNTGELFF; CDR3 DNA: TGCGCCAGCAGCCTGCCCGGGGGTACGAACACCGGGGAGCTGTTTTTT; D gene: .; J gene: TRBJ2-2; clone size: .; V gene: TRBV5-1
CDR3 protein: CASSSLTSGGYEQYF; CDR3 DNA: TGCGCCAGCAGCTCCCTGACTAGCGGGGGGTACGAGCAGTACTTC; D gene: TRBD2; J gene: TRBJ2-7; clone size: .; V gene: TRBV4-1
CDR3 protein: CASSNDRGHSPLHF; CDR3 DNA: TGTGCCAGCAGCAACGACCGCGGGCATTCACCCCTCCACTTT; D gene: .; J gene: TRBJ1-6; clone size: .; V gene: TRBV5-4
CDR3 protein: CASSKGGANTEAFF; CDR3 DNA: TGTGCCAGTAGTAAGGGAGGGGCGAACACTGAAGCTTTCTTT; D gene: .; J gene: TRBJ1-1; clone size: .; V gene: TRBV19
CDR3 protein: CASSVLGTGNSPLHF; CDR3 DNA: TGTGCCAGCAGCGTCCTAGGGACAGGGAACTCACCCCTCCACTTT; D gene: TRBD1; J gene: TRBJ1-6; clone size: .; V gene: TRBV9
CDR3 protein: CASSGVLREQYF; CDR3 DNA: TGTGCCAGCAGTGGAGTTCTTAGGGAGCAGTACTTC; D gene: .; J gene: TRBJ2-7; clone size: .; V gene: TRBV11-3
CDR3 protein: CASSEAGGDTQYF; CDR3 DNA: TGCGCCAGCAGTGAAGCAGGAGGAGATACGCAGTATTTT; D gene: .; J gene: TRBJ2-3; clone size: .; V gene: TRBV10-2
CDR3 protein: CASSGRGYTSAEAFF; CDR3 DNA: TGTGCCAGCAGTGGGAGGGGCTATACCTCCGCTGAAGCTTTCTTT; D gene: .; J gene: TRBJ1-1; clone size: few; V gene: TRBV25-1
CDR3 protein: CASSLRQLVNTEAFF; CDR3 DNA: TGTGCCAGCAGCTTACGACAGCTGGTTAACACTGAAGCTTTCTTT; D gene: .; J gene: TRBJ1-1; clone size: few; V gene: TRBV11-2
CDR3 protein: CASSPSRDSNIQYF; CDR3 DNA: TGTGCCAGCAGCCCATCTCGGGACAGTAACATTCAGTACTTC; D gene: TRBD1; J gene: TRBJ2-4; clone size: .; V gene: TRBV5-4
CDR3 protein: CASSETSGASYNEQFF; CDR3 DNA: TGTGCCAGCAGTGAAACGTCAGGGGCCTCCTACAATGAGCAGTTCTTC; D gene: .; J gene: TRBJ2-1; clone size: .; V gene: TRBV2
CDR3 protein: CASYAGALSTDTQYF; CDR3 DNA: TGTGCCAGCTATGCGGGGGCCCTTAGCACAGATACGCAGTATTTT; D gene: .; J gene: TRBJ2-3; clone size: .; V gene: TRBV6-5
CDR3 protein: CASSWPPRGAEETQYF; CDR3 DNA: TGTGCCAGCAGCTGGCCCCCCCGGGGGGCCGAAGAGACCCAGTACTTC; D gene: .; J gene: TRBJ2-5; clone size: .; V gene: TRBV11-1
CDR3 protein: CANSPHATEETQYF; CDR3 DNA: TGTGCCAATTCTCCCCATGCTACAGAGGAGACCCAGTACTTC; D gene: .; J gene: TRBJ2-5; clone size: .; V gene: TRBV2